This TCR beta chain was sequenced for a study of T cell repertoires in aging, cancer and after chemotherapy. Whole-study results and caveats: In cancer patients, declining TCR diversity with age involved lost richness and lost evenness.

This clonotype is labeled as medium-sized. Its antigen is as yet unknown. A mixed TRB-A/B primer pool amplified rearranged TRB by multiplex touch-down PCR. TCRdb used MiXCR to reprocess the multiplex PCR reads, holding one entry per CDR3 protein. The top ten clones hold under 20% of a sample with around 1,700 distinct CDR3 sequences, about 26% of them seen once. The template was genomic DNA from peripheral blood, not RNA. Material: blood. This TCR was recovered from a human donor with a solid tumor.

The CDR3 reads CASSIGYNYGYTF. Here the CDR3 DNA reads TGTGCCAGTAGTATAGGCTATAACTATGGCTACACCTTC. The chain links TRBV19 to TRBJ1-2, with D uncertain. The CDR3 sequence is 13 residues long. Germline assignment: CDR1 LNHDA and CDR2 SQIVND (reference sequence). V was clipped by 1 base and J by 1 base, with 4 bases between them.